Below, 14 T cell receptor beta chains from the same sample are listed, as sequenced in a study of shared clonotypes between healthy human individuals. The assay was immunoSEQ multiplex PCR, and TCRdb's table has in-frame clones only and misses some. The data hold hundreds of thousands of clones, with about three quarters observed a single time. What was sequenced was memory CD4+ T cells sorted from blood. Subset defined: CD45RA-negative fraction. The receptor set was obtained from a woman aged 25 to 39 in good health.

The rearrangement uses TRBV5-8 and TRBJ2-1; possible D gene TRBD2, 6 bases. This CDR3 is built from 14 residues. Deletions cut 4 bases from V and 9 bases from J, with 17 bases between. The V gene's germline CDR1 is SGHTS and CDR2 YDEGEE. In DNA, the CDR3 is TGTGCCAGCAGCACCTACAACGGGGGTAGTGAGCAGTTCTTC. Its translation: CASSTYNGGSEQFF.

The CDR3 here is CASGTRDRAYNEQFF. The CDR3 DNA is TGTGCCAGTGGGACCCGGGACAGGGCGTACAATGAGCAGTTCTTC. The V and J genes are TRBV2 and TRBJ2-1, with 9 positions matching TRBD1. The CDR3 covers 15 residues. The J segment lost 4 bases and the V segment lost 9 bases, leaving 10 bases of the junction unmatched. Looked up from germline, CDR1 is SNHLY and CDR2 is FYNNEI.

This clone has only a few counts. The genes are TRBV7-2 and TRBJ1-5; TRBD1 is a possible D gene (5 bases). The CDR3 extends over 16 amino acids. Looked up from germline, CDR1 is SGHTA and CDR2 is FQGNSA. V lost 5 bases and J lost 5, with 19 bases in between. The DNA for the CDR3 is TGTGCCAGCAGCAACCTCGGGACGCACAATCATCAGCCCCAGCATTTT. This sequence encodes CASSNLGTHNHQPQHF.

The chain joins TRBV4-1 to TRBJ2-3, with TRBD1 identical over 7 bases. Germline CDR1 MGHRA, CDR2 YSYEKL. Trimming cost V 5 bases and J 6 bases; bases outside gene matches: 14. CDR3 length equals 16 residues. The CDR3 loop is CASSDWTGPRGDTQYF. As DNA, the CDR3 is TGCGCCAGCAGCGATTGGACAGGTCCTCGAGGGGATACGCAGTATTTT.

In regard to this clone: This specimen includes other DNA sequences encoding the same CDR3. V is TRBV11-3 and J is TRBJ2-3; TRBD2 matches 9 bases. J was trimmed by 0 bases and V by 1 base; bases with no gene match: 5. CDR1 SGHNT and CDR2 YENEEA come from the germline V gene. This CDR3 is 17 amino acids long. As DNA, the CDR3 is TGTGCCAGCAGCTTAGGGTCGACTAGCGGCAGCACAGATACGCAGTATTTT. Residues: CASSLGSTSGSTDTQYF.

The CDR3: CASSAEGNQPQHF. For the CDR3, the DNA is TGTGCCAGCAGCGCAGAGGGCAATCAGCCCCAGCATTTT. This rearrangement joins TRBV2 to TRBJ1-5; no clear D gene. The CDR3 is made up of 13 amino acids. Deletions cut 6 bases from V and 2 bases from J, with 8 bases between. Germline V gene data show CDR1 as SNHLY and CDR2 as FYNNEI.

The chain carries TRBV27 and TRBJ2-1; D possibly corresponds to TRBD2 (6 bases). V gave up 6 bases and J gave up 3 bases, with 15 bases separating them. Looked up from germline, CDR1 is MNHEY and CDR2 is SMNVEV (reference sequence). This CDR3 region has 15 residues. The DNA for the CDR3 is TGTGCCAGCAGATCACCGGGACTGAGCTACAATGAGCAGTTCTTC. This sequence encodes CASRSPGLSYNEQFF.

This clone was counted many times. V gene TRBV7-2 combines with J gene TRBJ2-7; 7 bases line up with TRBD1. In germline, CDR1 is SGHTA, CDR2 FQGNSA. The V segment lost 2 bases and the J segment 0 bases; nucleotides outside the gene matches: 7. This CDR3 is 16 amino acids long. The CDR3 bases are TGTGCCAGCAGCTTAAGCTTGACAGGGCTCTCCTACGAGCAGTACTTC. It specifies CASSLSLTGLSYEQYF. Supplemented by reference TRBV7-2 and TRBJ2-7, the full variable domain reads GAGVSQSPSNKVTEKGKDVELRCDPISGHTALYWYRQSLGQGLEFLIYFQGNSAPDKSGLPSDRFSAERTGGSVSTLTIQRTQQEDSAVYLCASSLSLTGLSYEQYFGPGTRLTVT.

In this sample, this clone turned up many times. The gene calls are TRBV28 and TRBJ2-7, with D unclear. Per the germline V gene, CDR1 is MDHEN and CDR2 is SYDVKM. V gave up 4 bases and J gave up 0 bases, with 13 bases separating them. The CDR3 contains 15 residues. The CDR3 DNA reads as TGTGCCAGCAGTTCGCCCCCGAAGACCTCCTACGAGCAGTACTTC. Translating it yields CASSSPPKTSYEQYF. Together with reference TRBV28 and TRBJ2-7, the CDR3 gives the full variable domain: DVKVTQSSRYLVKRTGEKVFLECVQDMDHENMFWYRQDPGLGLRLIYFSYDVKMKEKGDIPEGYSVSREKKERFSLILESASTNQTSMYLCASSSPPKTSYEQYFGPGTRLTVT.

To note about this clone: A far larger clone is one base from this, pointing to a likely read error. The rearrangement links TRBV21-1 to TRBJ2-3; the table gives TRBD2 as D, unverified against the DNA. TRBV21-1 is a recognized pseudogene. The CDR3 is 14 residues long. The chain's CDR3 is CASSFSGRADTQYF. CDR3 coding DNA: TGTGCCAGCAGCTTTAGCGGGAGGGCAGATACGCAGTATTTT.

This sequence joins TRBV7-6 and TRBJ1-1; D remains unclear. This CDR3 is 15 amino acids long. The ends were cut back, 4 bases at V and 1 base at J, with 13 bases in the middle. Germline CDR1 is SGHVS and CDR2 is FNYEAQ. In DNA form, the CDR3 reads TGTGCCAGCAGCTCCATTGCATCGGCGAACACTGAAGCTTTCTTT. Translated, it gives CASSSIASANTEAFF.

This clone was seen a few times. Within the sample, other DNA sequences also encode this same CDR3. This CDR3 is CASSFTSASYNEQFF. The CDR3 region has the DNA TGCGCCAGCAGCTTCACTAGCGCAAGCTACAATGAGCAGTTCTTC. This chain uses TRBV5-1 with TRBJ2-1, with TRBD2 identical over 7 bases. Trimming cost V 2 bases and J 3 bases; bases outside gene matches: 5. CDR3 length: 15 residues. From germline, CDR1 is SGHRS and CDR2 YFSETQ.

The CDR3 sequence: CASRGDRVLSGANVLTF. The CDR3 nucleotides read TGTGCCAGCAGGGGGGACAGGGTTCTCTCTGGGGCCAACGTCCTGACTTTC. V and J are TRBV2 and TRBJ2-6; 9 bases line up with TRBD1. Per the germline V gene, CDR1 is SNHLY and CDR2 is FYNNEI. The V segment lost 6 bases and the J segment 0 bases; nucleotides outside the gene matches: 6. The CDR3 consists of 17 residues.

V is TRBV5-4 and J is TRBJ2-7; the D gene is possibly TRBD1 (5 bases). The CDR3 contains 16 residues. Trimming pared 0 bases from V and 5 bases from J, leaving 18 bases between. CDR1 and CDR2 (germline): SGHNT, YYREEE (reference sequence). The CDR3 region has the DNA TGTGCCAGCAGCTTGGGTCTCCAGGGAACAGAACACGAGCAGTACTTC. Amino acid sequence: CASSLGLQGTEHEQYF.